This TCR delta chain was observed in a study of gamma-delta T cells after stem cell transplantation. TCRdb re-called the RT-PCR reads through CATT. This table has over a thousand delta-chain clones, around a sixth appearing once. By share, this clone ranks as medium-sized. V shed 0 bases and J shed 4 bases, with 14 bases lying between them. The CDR3 extends over 15 amino acids. Germline V gives CDR1 GEAIGNYY, CDR2 EKD. Sequenced material: gamma-delta T cells. This sequence was found in a human donor. It is not recorded whose cells these are; they may come from a transplant donor. V is TRDV2 and J is TRDJ1; D is unresolved. CDR3 in amino acids: CACDTVGPGSDKLIF. In nucleotides, the CDR3 is TGTGCCTGTGACACCGTCGGGCCCGGTAGCGATAAACTCATCTTT.